This is a list of T cell receptor beta chains from one sample in a study of blood T cell repertoires in COVID-19. Produced via immunoSEQ multiplex PCR; TCRdb's table is partial and in-frame only. The data hold a few hundred thousand clones, with more than 70% observed a single time. The material sequenced was peripheral blood. The receptor source for this set is a woman in her 50s with acute or convalescent COVID-19. Each CDR3 is given without its conserved first and last residue. Each record gives: V gene, CDR3 length, J gene, CDR3 protein.

v_call: TRBV27
cdr3_length: 17
j_call: TRBJ2-6
cdr3_aa: ASSQHRASTVSGANVLT

v_call: TRBV7-2
cdr3_length: 12
j_call: TRBJ1-6
cdr3_aa: ASSSRDRGSPLH

v_call: TRBV28
cdr3_length: 12
j_call: TRBJ1-1
cdr3_aa: ASSLGRESTEAF

v_call: TRBV12-3/TRBV12-4
cdr3_length: 10
j_call: TRBJ1-4
cdr3_aa: ASQTGYEKLF

v_call: TRBV5-6
cdr3_length: 15
j_call: TRBJ2-5
cdr3_aa: ASSFRRLAETQETQY

v_call: TRBV7-2
cdr3_length: 14
j_call: TRBJ2-7
cdr3_aa: ASSLAIALSSYEQY

v_call: TRBV28
cdr3_length: 13
j_call: TRBJ1-5
cdr3_aa: ASSGGRQYNQPQH

v_call: TRBV5-1
cdr3_length: 13
j_call: TRBJ2-5
cdr3_aa: ASSSTGSPPETQY

v_call: TRBV4-1
cdr3_length: 13
j_call: TRBJ2-7
cdr3_aa: ASSQDLAPGYEQY

v_call: TRBV19
cdr3_length: 15
j_call: TRBJ2-7
cdr3_aa: ASSIRAGTGMGDEQY

v_call: TRBV7-9
cdr3_length: 13
j_call: TRBJ1-2
cdr3_aa: ASSSSYRVAYGYT